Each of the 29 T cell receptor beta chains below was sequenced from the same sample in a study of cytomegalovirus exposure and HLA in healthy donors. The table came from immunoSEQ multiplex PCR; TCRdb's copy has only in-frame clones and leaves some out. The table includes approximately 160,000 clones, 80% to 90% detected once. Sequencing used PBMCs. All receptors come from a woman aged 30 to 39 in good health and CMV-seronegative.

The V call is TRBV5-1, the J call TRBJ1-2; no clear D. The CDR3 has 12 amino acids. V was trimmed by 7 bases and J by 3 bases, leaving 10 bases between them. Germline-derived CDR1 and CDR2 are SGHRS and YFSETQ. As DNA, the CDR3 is TGCGCCAGCCGACCGGAATACTATGGCTACACCTTC. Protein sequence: CASRPEYYGYTF.

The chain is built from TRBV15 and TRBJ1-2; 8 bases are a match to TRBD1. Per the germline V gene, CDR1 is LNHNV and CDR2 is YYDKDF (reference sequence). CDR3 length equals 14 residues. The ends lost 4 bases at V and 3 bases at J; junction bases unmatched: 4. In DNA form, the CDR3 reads TGTGCCACCAGCAAAGCGGGACAGGACTATGGCTACACCTTC. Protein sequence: CATSKAGQDYGYTF.

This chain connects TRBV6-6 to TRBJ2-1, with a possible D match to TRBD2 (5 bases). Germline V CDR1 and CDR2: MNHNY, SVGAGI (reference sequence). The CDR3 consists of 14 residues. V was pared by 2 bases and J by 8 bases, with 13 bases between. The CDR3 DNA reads TGTGCCAGCAGTTACGTCCAGGTGGGAGATGAGCAGTTCTTC. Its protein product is CASSYVQVGDEQFF.

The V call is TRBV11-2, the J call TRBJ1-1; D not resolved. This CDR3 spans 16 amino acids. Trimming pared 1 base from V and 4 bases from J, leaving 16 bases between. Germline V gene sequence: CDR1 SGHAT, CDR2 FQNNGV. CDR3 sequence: CASSLGAEPTITEAFF. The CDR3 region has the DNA TGTGCCAGCAGCTTAGGGGCAGAGCCTACTATCACTGAAGCTTTCTTT.

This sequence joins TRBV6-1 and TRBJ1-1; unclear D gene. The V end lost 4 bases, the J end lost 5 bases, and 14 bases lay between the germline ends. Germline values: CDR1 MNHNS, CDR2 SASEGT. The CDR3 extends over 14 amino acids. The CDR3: CASSVAQGGTEAFF. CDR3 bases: TGTGCCAGCAGTGTGGCACAAGGAGGTACTGAAGCTTTCTTT.

Here the CDR3 reads CASRASRDRNTEAFF. CDR3 in DNA: TGTGCCAGCAGAGCTTCTAGGGACAGGAACACTGAAGCTTTCTTT. The genes are TRBV2 and TRBJ1-1, with 7 bases lining up with TRBD1. The J segment lost 1 base and the V segment lost 6 bases, leaving 8 bases of the junction unmatched. CDR1 and CDR2 (germline): SNHLY, FYNNEI. CDR3 length: 15 residues.

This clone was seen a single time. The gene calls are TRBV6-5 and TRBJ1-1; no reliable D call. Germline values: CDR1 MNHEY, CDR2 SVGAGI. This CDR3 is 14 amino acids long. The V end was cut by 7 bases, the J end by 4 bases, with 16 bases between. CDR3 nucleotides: TGTGCCAGCAATCCCAGACGGTCGGGCACTGAAGCTTTCTTT. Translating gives CASNPRRSGTEAFF.

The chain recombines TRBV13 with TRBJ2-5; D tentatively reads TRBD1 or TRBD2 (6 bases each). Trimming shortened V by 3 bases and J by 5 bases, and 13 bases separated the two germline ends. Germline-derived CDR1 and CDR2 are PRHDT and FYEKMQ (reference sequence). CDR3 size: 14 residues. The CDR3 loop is CASSFGRGRETQYF. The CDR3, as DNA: TGTGCCAGCAGCTTTGGTCGGGGGCGGGAGACCCAGTACTTC.

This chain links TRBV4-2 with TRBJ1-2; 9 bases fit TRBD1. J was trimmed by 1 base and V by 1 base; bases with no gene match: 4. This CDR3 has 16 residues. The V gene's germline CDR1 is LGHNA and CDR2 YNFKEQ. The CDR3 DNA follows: TGTGCCAGCAGCCAAGGGGACAGGGCAATTAACTATGGCTACACCTTC. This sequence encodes CASSQGDRAINYGYTF.

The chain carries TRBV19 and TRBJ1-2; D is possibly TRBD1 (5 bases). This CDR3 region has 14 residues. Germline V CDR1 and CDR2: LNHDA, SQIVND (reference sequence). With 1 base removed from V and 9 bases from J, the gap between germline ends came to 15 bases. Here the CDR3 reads CASSIGARVMSYTF. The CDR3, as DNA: TGTGCCAGTAGTATAGGCGCCAGGGTGATGAGCTACACCTTC.

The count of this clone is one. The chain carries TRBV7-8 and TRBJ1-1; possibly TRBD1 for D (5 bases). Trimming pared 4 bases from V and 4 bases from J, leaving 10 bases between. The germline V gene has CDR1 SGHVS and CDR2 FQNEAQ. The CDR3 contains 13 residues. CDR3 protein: CASSWGLSTEAFF. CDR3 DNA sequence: TGTGCCAGCAGCTGGGGACTGAGCACTGAAGCTTTCTTT.

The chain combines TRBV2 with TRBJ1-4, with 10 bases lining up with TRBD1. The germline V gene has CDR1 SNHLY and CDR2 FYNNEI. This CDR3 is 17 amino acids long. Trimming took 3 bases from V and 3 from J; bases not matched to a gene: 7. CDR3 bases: TGTGCCAGCAGTGAGACCGACAGGGGGCGTTCTAATGAAAAACTGTTTTTT. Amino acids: CASSETDRGRSNEKLFF.

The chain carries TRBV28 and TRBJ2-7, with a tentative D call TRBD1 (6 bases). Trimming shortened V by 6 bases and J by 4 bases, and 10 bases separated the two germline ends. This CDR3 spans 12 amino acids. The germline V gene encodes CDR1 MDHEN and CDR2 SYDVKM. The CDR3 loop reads CASRLQGYEQYF. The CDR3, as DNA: TGTGCCAGCAGACTACAGGGATACGAGCAGTACTTC.

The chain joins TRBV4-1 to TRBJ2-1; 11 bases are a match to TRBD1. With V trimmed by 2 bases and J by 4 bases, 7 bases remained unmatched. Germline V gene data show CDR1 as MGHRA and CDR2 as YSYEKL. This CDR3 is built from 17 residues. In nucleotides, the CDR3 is TGCGCCAGCAGCCAAACGACCGGACAGGGGGCTTACAATGAGCAGTTCTTC. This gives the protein CASSQTTGQGAYNEQFF.

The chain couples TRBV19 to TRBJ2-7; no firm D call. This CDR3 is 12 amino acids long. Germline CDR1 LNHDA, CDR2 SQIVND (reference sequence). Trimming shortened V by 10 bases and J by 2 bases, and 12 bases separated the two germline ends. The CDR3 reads CATSETTYEQYF. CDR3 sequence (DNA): TGTGCCACCTCTGAGACAACCTACGAGCAGTACTTC.

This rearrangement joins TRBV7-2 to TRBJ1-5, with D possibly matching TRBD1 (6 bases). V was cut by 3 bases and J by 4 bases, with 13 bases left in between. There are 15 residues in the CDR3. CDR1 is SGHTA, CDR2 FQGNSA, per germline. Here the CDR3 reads CASSLSRDKNQPQHF. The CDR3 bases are TGTGCCAGCAGCTTGTCTCGGGACAAGAATCAGCCCCAGCATTTT.

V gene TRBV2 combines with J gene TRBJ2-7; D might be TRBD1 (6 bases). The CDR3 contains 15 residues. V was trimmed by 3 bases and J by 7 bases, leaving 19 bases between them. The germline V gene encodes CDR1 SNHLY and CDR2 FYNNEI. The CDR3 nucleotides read TGTGCCAGCAGTGATCAGCAGGGGTCTCTGGGGGAGCAGTACTTC. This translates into CASSDQQGSLGEQYF.

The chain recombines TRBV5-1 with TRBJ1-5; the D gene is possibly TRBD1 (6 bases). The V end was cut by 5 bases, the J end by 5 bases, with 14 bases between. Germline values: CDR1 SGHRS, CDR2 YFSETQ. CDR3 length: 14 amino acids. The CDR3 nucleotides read TGCGCCAGCAGTCGGGGACAAGGGGATCAGCCCCAGCATTTT. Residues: CASSRGQGDQPQHF.

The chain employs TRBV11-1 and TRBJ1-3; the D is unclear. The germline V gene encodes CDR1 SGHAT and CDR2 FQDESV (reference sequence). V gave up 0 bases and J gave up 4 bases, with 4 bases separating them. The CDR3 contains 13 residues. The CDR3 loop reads CASSLAAGNTIYF. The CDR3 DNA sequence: TGTGCCAGCAGCTTAGCAGCAGGAAACACCATATATTTT.

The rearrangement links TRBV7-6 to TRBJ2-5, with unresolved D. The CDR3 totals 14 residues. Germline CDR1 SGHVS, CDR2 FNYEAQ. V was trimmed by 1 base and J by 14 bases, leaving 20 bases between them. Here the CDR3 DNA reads TGTGCCAGCAGCTTAGACAGCAGCTCCCTAGTGTTATACTTC. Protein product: CASSLDSSSLVLYF.

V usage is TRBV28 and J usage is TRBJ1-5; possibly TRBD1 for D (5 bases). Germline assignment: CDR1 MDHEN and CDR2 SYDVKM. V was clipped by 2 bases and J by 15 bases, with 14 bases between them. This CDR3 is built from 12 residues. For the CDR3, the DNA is TGTGCCAGCAGTTTACTCGACAGACCCGCGCATTTT. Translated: CASSLLDRPAHF.

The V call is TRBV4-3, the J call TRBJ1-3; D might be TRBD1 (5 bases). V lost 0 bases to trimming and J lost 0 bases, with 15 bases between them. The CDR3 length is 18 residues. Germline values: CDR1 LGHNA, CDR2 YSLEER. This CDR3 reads CASSQELGTHYSGNTIYF. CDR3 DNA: TGCGCCAGCAGCCAAGAATTGGGGACCCACTACTCTGGAAACACCATATATTTT.

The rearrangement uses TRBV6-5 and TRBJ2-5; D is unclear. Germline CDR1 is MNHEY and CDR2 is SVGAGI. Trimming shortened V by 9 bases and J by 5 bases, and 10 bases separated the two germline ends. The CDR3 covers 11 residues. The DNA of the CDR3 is TGTGCCAGTCGCACCGGGGAGACCCAGTACTTC. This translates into CASRTGETQYF.

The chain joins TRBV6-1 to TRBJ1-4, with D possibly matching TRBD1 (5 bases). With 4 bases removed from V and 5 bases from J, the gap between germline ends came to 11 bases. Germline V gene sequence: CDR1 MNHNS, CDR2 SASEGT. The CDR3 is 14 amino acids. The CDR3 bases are TGTGCCAGCAGTGTCGGGACTGGGAATGAAAAACTGTTTTTT. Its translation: CASSVGTGNEKLFF.

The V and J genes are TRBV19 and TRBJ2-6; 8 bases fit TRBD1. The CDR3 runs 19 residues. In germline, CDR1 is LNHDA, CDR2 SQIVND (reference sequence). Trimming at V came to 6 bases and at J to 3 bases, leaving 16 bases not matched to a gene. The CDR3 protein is CASSHGTGKLGFGANVLTF. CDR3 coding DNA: TGTGCCAGTAGCCACGGGACAGGCAAGTTAGGATTTGGGGCCAACGTCCTGACTTTC.

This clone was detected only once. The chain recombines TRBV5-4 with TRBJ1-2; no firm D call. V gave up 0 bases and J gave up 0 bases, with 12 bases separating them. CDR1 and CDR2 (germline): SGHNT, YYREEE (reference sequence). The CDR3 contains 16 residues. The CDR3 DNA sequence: TGTGCCAGCAGCTTGGGATCCGGCACGCCTAACTATGGCTACACCTTC. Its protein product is CASSLGSGTPNYGYTF.

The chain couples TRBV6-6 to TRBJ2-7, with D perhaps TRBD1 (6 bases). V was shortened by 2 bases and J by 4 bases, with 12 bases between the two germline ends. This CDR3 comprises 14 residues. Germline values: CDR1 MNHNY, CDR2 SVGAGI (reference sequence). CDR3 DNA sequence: TGTGCCAGCAGTTACAAACAGGGCCCGTACGAGCAGTACTTC. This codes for CASSYKQGPYEQYF.

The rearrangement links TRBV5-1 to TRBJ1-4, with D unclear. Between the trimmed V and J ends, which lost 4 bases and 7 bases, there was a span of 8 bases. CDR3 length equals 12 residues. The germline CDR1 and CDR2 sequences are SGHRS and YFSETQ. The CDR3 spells CASSPDFEKLFF. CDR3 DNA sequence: TGCGCCAGCAGCCCGGATTTTGAAAAACTGTTTTTT.

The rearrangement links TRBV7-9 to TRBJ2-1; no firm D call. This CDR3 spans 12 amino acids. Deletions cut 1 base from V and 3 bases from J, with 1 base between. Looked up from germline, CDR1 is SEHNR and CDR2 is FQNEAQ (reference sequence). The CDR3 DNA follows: TGTGCCAGCAGCTTAGTCTACAATGAGCAGTTCTTC. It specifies CASSLVYNEQFF.